The 4 T cell receptor beta chains listed next were all sequenced from one sample in a study of response to subunit inactivated influenza vaccine. TCRdb independently ran MiXCR on the RT-PCR reads; one entry per CDR3 protein. The table includes 560,000 or so distinct CDR3 sequences, around 8% detected once. The sequencing here drew on PBMCs from blood, taken around 25 months after vaccination. The receptors here all came from a man between 50 and 69 years old who received an inactivated influenza vaccine.

In its sample, this clonotype was seen many times. The V and J genes are TRBV10-3 and TRBJ2-2; tentative D call: TRBD2 (6 bases). The V end was cut by 7 bases, the J end by 5 bases, with 11 bases between. CDR3 length: 13 amino acids. Germline CDR1 ENHRY, CDR2 SYGVKD. CDR3 nucleotides: TGTGCCATCAACCCGCGGGGAACCGGGGAGCTGTTTTTT. Amino acid sequence: CAINPRGTGELFF.

This clonotype was recorded a few times. This chain connects TRBV2 to TRBJ1-1; D uncertain. The germline CDR1 and CDR2 sequences are SNHLY and FYNNEI. The CDR3 is made up of 14 amino acids. The ends were cut back, 10 bases at V and 0 bases at J, with 15 bases in the middle. Here the CDR3 reads CATLEGTLNTEAFF. The CDR3 coding sequence is TGTGCCACCTTGGAGGGAACGTTGAACACTGAAGCTTTCTTT. The full variable domain, completed using reference TRBV2 and TRBJ1-1, is EPEVTQTPSHQVTQMGQEVILRCVPISNHLYFYWYRQILGQKVEFLVSFYNNEISEKSEIFDDQFSVERPDGSNFTLKIRSTKLEDSAMYFCATLEGTLNTEAFFGQGTRLTVV.

The chain combines TRBV5-1 with TRBJ1-1; a possible D gene is TRBD1 (6 bases). The CDR3 spans 15 residues. Trimming took off 0 bases at V and 3 bases at J, with 12 bases between the two ends. Germline loops: CDR1 SGHRS, CDR2 YFSETQ. Here the CDR3 DNA reads TGCGCCAGCAGCTTGGGGGGGGCGCGGGACACTGAAGCTTTCTTT. As protein: CASSLGGARDTEAFF. The variable domain in full, with the rest retrieved from reference TRBV5-1 and TRBJ1-1, is KAGVTQTPRYLIKTRGQQVTLSCSPISGHRSVSWYQQTPGQGLQFLFEYFSETQRNKGNFPGRFSGRQFSNSRSEMNVSTLELGDSALYLCASSLGGARDTEAFFGQGTRLTVV.

The chain is built from TRBV25-1 and TRBJ2-1; 7 bases map to TRBD2. Losses at the gene ends were 6 bases for V and 3 bases for J; bases not matched to a gene: 14. The CDR3 is made up of 17 amino acids. Germline lookup yields CDR1 MGHDK and CDR2 SYGVNS. CDR3 coding DNA: TGTGCCAGCAGCGCTAGCGGCGCTGAAGGGTACTACAATGAGCAGTTCTTC. The encoded protein is CASSASGAEGYYNEQFF.